Listed below are T cell receptor beta chains from one sample, sequenced in a study of T cell responses to AZD1222 COVID-19 vaccine. Sequencing was performed with immunoSEQ multiplex PCR; in TCRdb, only in-frame clones are kept and a portion is missing. This sample has about 120,000 clones, with around 88% found just once. Sequencing was performed on peripheral blood, taken on day 0 of MenACWY control vaccination. Receptor source: an adult in good health. Both conserved end residues are part of each CDR3. Each record gives: clone size, D gene, V gene, J gene, CDR3 DNA, CDR3 protein. D genes are given only for firm matches. The listing skips clone size in some rows; elsewhere it reads once, few, many or a size class.

once	TRBD1	TRBV27	TRBJ1-2	TGTGCCAGCAGCACAAGCAGACAGGGGAACTATGGCTACACCTTC	CASSTSRQGNYGYTF
-	-	TRBV2	TRBJ1-1	TGTGCCAGCAACCCCGGGTTGGCAGCTGAAGCTTTCTTT	CASNPGLAAEAFF
-	-	TRBV12-3/TRBV12-4	TRBJ2-1	TGTGCCAGCAGTTTGCGTCGGTTGAATGAGCAGTTCTTC	CASSLRRLNEQFF
-	-	TRBV11-3	TRBJ1-1	TGTGCCAGCAGCTTAGAGCCAGGTAGGCGAGCTTTCTTT	CASSLEPGRRAFF
-	-	TRBV27	TRBJ1-6	TGTGCCAGCAGTTCGACCGTCTTGGGATCACCCCTCCACTTT	CASSSTVLGSPLHF
-	-	TRBV19	TRBJ1-5	TGTGCCAGTAGTATCCTCGGCAGTAGCAATCAGCCCCAGCATTTT	CASSILGSSNQPQHF
few	-	TRBV27	TRBJ1-2	TGTGCCAGCAGTCCCCGGGAGACAGACTATGGCTACACCTTC	CASSPRETDYGYTF
-	-	TRBV4-1	TRBJ2-1	TGCGCCAGCAGCCAAACGGACGGCGAGGGGTTCTTC	CASSQTDGEGFF
few	-	TRBV6-5	TRBJ2-1	TGTGCCAGCAGTTACTCTGGCCGTGAGCAGTTCTTC	CASSYSGREQFF
-	-	TRBV9	TRBJ1-3	TGTGCCAGCAGCCCCGGGGCTTTTGCTGGAAACACCATATATTTT	CASSPGAFAGNTIYF
-	-	TRBV14	TRBJ2-1	TGTGCCAGCAGCCAATTTTCCTACAATGAGCAGTTCTTC	CASSQFSYNEQFF
few	-	TRBV5-6	TRBJ2-1	TGTGCCAGCAGCTTGGAGTGGAATGAGCAGTTCTTC	CASSLEWNEQFF
once	-	TRBV3-1/TRBV3-2	TRBJ2-1	TGTGCCAGCAGCCAAGGCCCAACTAGTCTCAATGAGCAGTTCTTC	CASSQGPTSLNEQFF
-	-	TRBV2	TRBJ2-7	TGTGCCAGCAGTGAATGGGGGGGACAGCACTACGAGCAGTACTTC	CASSEWGGQHYEQYF
many	TRBD2	TRBV6-4	TRBJ2-1	TGTGCCAGCAGTGACTCGACTAGCGGGAGCAATGAGCAGTTCTTC	CASSDSTSGSNEQFF
-	-	TRBV12-3/TRBV12-4	TRBJ2-5	TGTGCCAGCAGTTTAGACTCGGAGACCCAGTACTTC	CASSLDSETQYF
once	TRBD2	TRBV7-2	TRBJ2-3	TGTGCCAGCAGCTTAGTGGGGACTAGCAGTGGCACAGATACGCAGTATTTT	CASSLVGTSSGTDTQYF
-	TRBD2	TRBV7-6	TRBJ2-5	TGTGCCAGCAGCTTAAGCGGGAGTGTACAAGAGACCCAGTACTTC	CASSLSGSVQETQYF
-	TRBD2	TRBV7-3	TRBJ2-1	TGTGCCAGCAGCCCGACTAGCGGGAGGGCCGACGGCAATGAGCAGTTCTTC	CASSPTSGRADGNEQFF
-	TRBD2	TRBV27	TRBJ2-7	TGTGCCAGCAGTTTATCCCCGGCTAGCGGGAGAGGCTATGCCTACGAGCAGTACTTC	CASSLSPASGRGYAYEQYF
-	-	TRBV5-4	TRBJ1-2	TGTGCCAGCAGCTGGGACTCAGGCGCATATGGCTACACCTTC	CASSWDSGAYGYTF
-	-	TRBV18	TRBJ1-1	TGTGCCAGCTCACCCCGGGACCCACCTGAAGCTTTCTTT	CASSPRDPPEAFF
-	TRBD1	TRBV30	TRBJ1-1	TGTGCCTGGAGTGTAACAGGGGTAGGTACTGAAGCTTTCTTT	CAWSVTGVGTEAFF
-	-	TRBV5-1	TRBJ1-1	TGCGCCAGCAGCTTGGGAGGGGGGCATTCTGGGACTGAAGCTTTCTTT	CASSLGGGHSGTEAFF
-	TRBD1	TRBV4-3	TRBJ1-2	TGCGCCAGCAGCCAAGATTGGGCAGGGGGCGTCTCGGTGTATGGCTACACCTTC	CASSQDWAGGVSVYGYTF
-	-	TRBV10-3	TRBJ1-3	TGTGCCAGCCTCCCAGGTGCTGGAAACACCATATATTTT	CASLPGAGNTIYF
-	-	TRBV5-5	TRBJ2-7	TGTGCCAGCAGCCCGGATTTCGGCCGGCACTACGAGCAGTACTTC	CASSPDFGRHYEQYF
-	-	TRBV19	TRBJ2-1	TGTGCCAGTAGTGGTAGCGGAGAAAACAATGAGCAGTTCTTC	CASSGSGENNEQFF
-	-	TRBV7-9	TRBJ1-3	TGTGCCAGCAGCCCACGGACAGTGGGGAACACCATATATTTT	CASSPRTVGNTIYF
-	-	TRBV30	TRBJ1-2	TGTGCCTGGGGGTCGGGAGGGTCTAACTATGGCTACACCTTC	CAWGSGGSNYGYTF
-	-	TRBV6-1	TRBJ2-2	TGTGCCAGCAGTGATTACCCAACCGGGGAGCTGTTTTTT	CASSDYPTGELFF
-	-	TRBV10-3	TRBJ1-2	TGTGCCATCAGCTCCACCCCCGGGGGGGGAGGTGGCTACACCTTC	CAISSTPGGGGGYTF
-	-	TRBV6-5	TRBJ2-1	TGTGCCAGCAGTTACGGCAATGAGCAGTTCTTC	CASSYGNEQFF
-	-	TRBV27	TRBJ2-2	TGTGCCAGCAGTCCGACCACAGGGGGAGGGACCGGGGAGCTGTTTTTT	CASSPTTGGGTGELFF
-	TRBD2	TRBV6-5	TRBJ2-7	TGTGCCAGCACCTCAAACCGGGCGGGAGATGGTGAGCAGTACTTC	CASTSNRAGDGEQYF
-	TRBD2	TRBV6-6	TRBJ2-3	TGTGCCAGCAGGAAGGGAGGGCCTCGAACAGATACGCAGTATTTT	CASRKGGPRTDTQYF
-	TRBD1	TRBV5-1	TRBJ1-1	TGCGCCAGCTCGGACAGGGGGGGTGTTATGAACACTGAAGCTTTCTTT	CASSDRGGVMNTEAFF
-	-	TRBV7-8	TRBJ1-1	TGTGCCAGCAGCCCTAGGGTATTGAGCACTGAAGCTTTCTTT	CASSPRVLSTEAFF
-	-	TRBV9	TRBJ1-5	TGTGCCAGCAGCGGACACGGGGGTGCGGATCAGCCCCAGCATTTT	CASSGHGGADQPQHF
once	TRBD1	TRBV4-2	TRBJ2-2	TGTGCCAGCAGCCCCGGGACAGAGAACACCGGGGAGCTGTTTTTT	CASSPGTENTGELFF
-	-	TRBV5-1	TRBJ1-1	TGCGCCAGCAAGGTTGACGTGAACACTGAAGCTTTCTTT	CASKVDVNTEAFF
-	-	TRBV10-3	TRBJ2-5	TGTGCCATCGGCCGGGGGCGAGAAGAGACCCAGTACTTC	CAIGRGREETQYF
-	-	TRBV6-5	TRBJ1-1	TGTGCCAGCAGTTATACGTCAGGGTATAACACTGAAGCTTTCTTT	CASSYTSGYNTEAFF
-	TRBD1	TRBV6-5	TRBJ2-7	TGTGCCAGCAGATTAGGACAGGGACCTTCCTACGAGCAGTACTTC	CASRLGQGPSYEQYF
-	-	TRBV12-2	TRBJ1-5	TGTGCAAGTCGCTTAATGGGGGGCGGTCAGCCCCAGCATTTT	CASRLMGGGQPQHF
-	TRBD1	TRBV5-6	TRBJ1-1	TGTGCCAGCAGCCTCCGGGACAGGGGGCTTACTGAAGCTTTCTTT	CASSLRDRGLTEAFF
-	TRBD2	TRBV29-1	TRBJ2-7	TGCAGCGTCACGGGGGGTACATCCTACGAGCAGTACTTC	CSVTGGTSYEQYF
-	TRBD2	TRBV5-1	TRBJ2-1	TGCGCCAGCAGCTTGGCTGGGCGGGCTAGCGGGACAAGTGAGCAGTTCTTC	CASSLAGRASGTSEQFF
-	-	TRBV11-3	TRBJ2-2	TGTGCCAGCAGCTTATTTTCCGGCAAGAACACCGGGGAGCTGTTTTTT	CASSLFSGKNTGELFF
-	TRBD1	TRBV10-3	TRBJ1-5	TGTGCCATCAGTGCCGGGACAGTCAATAGCAATCAGCCCCAGCATTTT	CAISAGTVNSNQPQHF
-	-	TRBV6-1	TRBJ1-5	TGTGCCAGCAGTGAGAGTCCTAATCAGCCCCAGCATTTT	CASSESPNQPQHF
-	TRBD2	TRBV14	TRBJ2-7	TGTGCCAGCAGCCCTAGCGGGACCACCTACGAGCAGTACTTC	CASSPSGTTYEQYF
-	-	TRBV24-1	TRBJ2-3	TGTGCCACCAGTGATTTTGGGGCAGAAGATACGCAGTATTTT	CATSDFGAEDTQYF